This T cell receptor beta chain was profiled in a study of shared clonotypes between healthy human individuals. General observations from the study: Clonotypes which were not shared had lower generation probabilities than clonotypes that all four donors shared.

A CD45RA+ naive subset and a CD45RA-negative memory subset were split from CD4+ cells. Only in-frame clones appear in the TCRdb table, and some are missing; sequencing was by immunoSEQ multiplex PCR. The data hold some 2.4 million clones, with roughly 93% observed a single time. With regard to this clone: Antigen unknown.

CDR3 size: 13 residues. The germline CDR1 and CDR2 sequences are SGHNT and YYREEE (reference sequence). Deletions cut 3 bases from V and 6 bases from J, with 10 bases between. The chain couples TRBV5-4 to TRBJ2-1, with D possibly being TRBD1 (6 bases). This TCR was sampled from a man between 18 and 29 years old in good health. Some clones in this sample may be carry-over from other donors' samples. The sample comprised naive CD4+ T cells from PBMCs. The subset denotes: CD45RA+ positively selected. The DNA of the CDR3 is TGTGCCAGCAGCTCCGGGACATTCAATGAGCAGTTCTTC. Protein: CASSSGTFNEQFF. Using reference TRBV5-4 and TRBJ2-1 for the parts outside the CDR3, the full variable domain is ETGVTQSPTHLIKTRGQQVTLRCSSQSGHNTVSWYQQALGQGPQFIFQYYREEENGRGNFPPRFSGLQFPNYSSELNVNALELDDSALYLCASSSGTFNEQFFGPGTRLTVL.